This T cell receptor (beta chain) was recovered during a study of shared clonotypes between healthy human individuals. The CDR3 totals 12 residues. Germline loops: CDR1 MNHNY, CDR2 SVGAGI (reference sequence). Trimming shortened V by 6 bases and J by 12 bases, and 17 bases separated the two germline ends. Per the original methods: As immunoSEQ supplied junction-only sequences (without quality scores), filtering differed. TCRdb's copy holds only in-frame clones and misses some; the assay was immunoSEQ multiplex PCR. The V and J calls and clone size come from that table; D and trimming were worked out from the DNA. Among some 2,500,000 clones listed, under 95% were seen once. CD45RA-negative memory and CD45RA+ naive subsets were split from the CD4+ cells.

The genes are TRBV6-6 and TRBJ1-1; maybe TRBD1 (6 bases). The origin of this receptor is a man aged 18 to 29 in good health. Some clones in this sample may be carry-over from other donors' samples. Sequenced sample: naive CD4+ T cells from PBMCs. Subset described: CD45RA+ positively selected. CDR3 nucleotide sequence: TGTGCCAGCAGACGCGAGGGGGGTTTGACTTTCTTT. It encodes CASRREGGLTFF.